The entry that follows covers one T cell receptor beta chain sequence. This clonotype has ten or more counts. Its antigen target is currently unknown. Base qualities are not recorded, but no much larger clone differs from it by a single base. V is reduced by 5 bases and J by 8 bases, leaving a spacing of 13 bases between them. Spanning cysteine to phenylalanine, the CDR3 consists of 13 amino acids. Just CDR3 DNA is preserved here, 39 bases in frame from base 1. TCRdb names Illumina HiSeq 2500 as the instrument used. Quantitative 5'-RACE with molecular barcodes was used to prepare TCR beta libraries. As for the original processing: A new computational method based on a probabilistic model of VDJ rearrangement was used to identify disease-linked TCR variants. The raw public reads went through TCRdb reprocessing: fastp at Q25, MiXCR clone calling, in-frame beta chains kept. Each record represents a unique CDR3 protein, reported with the most common genes and DNA among its rows. TCRdb, not the authors, supplied the V and J calls. Within this sample are 200,000 or so distinct CDR3 sequences, with 15% to 20% of them counted one time only. 4.3% of the sample goes to the ten largest clones.

The sample originates from a study of CD8 T cells in ankylosing spondylitis (dated by TCRdb to the late 2010s). Background for the entire study: T cell receptor beta repertoires were profiled in healthy donors and ankylosing spondylitis patients so that disease-linked TCR variants could be found. The full study cohort comprised approximately 23 ankylosing spondylitis patients and 85 to 120 healthy donors. Peripheral blood was sampled, and synovial fluid was also collected from ankylosing spondylitis patients. The paper as a whole reports these results and caveats: The disease-linked clones were reported to be significantly enriched in matched synovial fluid samples from ankylosing spondylitis patients. A TCR beta motif of fewer than 10 highly homologous amino acid variants appeared characteristic of blood from ankylosing spondylitis patients. The disease-linked clones had a CD8+ phenotype and were found at relatively low frequencies in peripheral blood. Some of the motif variants had been reported before in the synovial fluid and blood of reactive arthritis patients, a finding that suggests common disease-initiation mechanisms.

The chain joins TRBV12-3 or TRBV12-4 to TRBJ2-1; the D gene cannot be named for sure. The source material was blood, either unsorted or a sorted T cell fraction (not recorded which). This clonotype originated in a male donor aged 5-29 years with ankylosing spondylitis or in good health (not recorded which). Donor details come from another sample of the same person, matched by shared clones. CDR3 loop: CASSPRMMDEQFF. The DNA is as follows: TGTGCCAGCAGTCCCCGGATGATGGATGAGCAGTTCTTC.